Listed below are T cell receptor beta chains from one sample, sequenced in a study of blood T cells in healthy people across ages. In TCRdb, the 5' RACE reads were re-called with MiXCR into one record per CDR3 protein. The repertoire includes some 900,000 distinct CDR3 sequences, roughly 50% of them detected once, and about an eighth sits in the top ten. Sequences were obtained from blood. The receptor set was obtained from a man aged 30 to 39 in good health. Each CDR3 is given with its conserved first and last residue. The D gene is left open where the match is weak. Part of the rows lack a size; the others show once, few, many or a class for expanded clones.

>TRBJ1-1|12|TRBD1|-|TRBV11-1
TGTGCCAGCAGATATGACAGGGCTGAAGCTTTCTTT
CASRYDRAEAFF
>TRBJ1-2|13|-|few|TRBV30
TGTGCCTGGAGTCAACCGGGCCTTATGGGCTACACCTTC
CAWSQPGLMGYTF
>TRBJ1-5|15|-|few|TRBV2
TGTGCCAGCAGGGGGGACGGTTATAGCAATCAGCCCCAGCATTTT
CASRGDGYSNQPQHF
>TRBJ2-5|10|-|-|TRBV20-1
TGCAGTGCTCTGGCTGAGACCCAGTACTTC
CSALAETQYF
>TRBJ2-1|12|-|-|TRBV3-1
TGTGCCAGCAGCTACGGCCAAGAGGCCCAGTTCTTC
CASSYGQEAQFF
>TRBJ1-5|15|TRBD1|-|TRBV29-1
TGCAGCGTGATTCCCACAGGGGGCGTATCTCAGCCCCGGCATTTT
CSVIPTGGVSQPRHF
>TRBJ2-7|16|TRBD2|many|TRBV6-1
TGTGCCAGCAGTGAACGGGGGGGCCCGAGCCCTTACGAGCAGTACTTC
CASSERGGPSPYEQYF
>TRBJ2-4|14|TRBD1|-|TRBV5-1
TGCGCCAGCAGCTTGGCACAGGGGGCCAACATTCAGTACTTC
CASSLAQGANIQYF
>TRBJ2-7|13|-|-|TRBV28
TGTGCCAGCAGTACCGACAATCCCTACGAGCAGTACTTC
CASSTDNPYEQYF
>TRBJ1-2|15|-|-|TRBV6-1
TGTGCCAGCAGTGAAGGGTTTGGCACACGCTATGGCTACACCTTC
CASSEGFGTRYGYTF
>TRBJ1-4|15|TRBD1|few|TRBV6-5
TGTGCCAGCAGCCTGGGGACAGCCCCGAATGAAAAACTGTTTTTT
CASSLGTAPNEKLFF
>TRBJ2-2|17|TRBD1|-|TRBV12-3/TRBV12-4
TGTGCCAGCAGCCCCTTGGGGGGACAGGGGGACACCGGGGAGCTGTTTTTT
CASSPLGGQGDTGELFF
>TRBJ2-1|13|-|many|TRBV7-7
TGTGCTAGCAGCCCCCGGGGCCGCAATGAGCAGTTCTTC
CASSPRGRNEQFF
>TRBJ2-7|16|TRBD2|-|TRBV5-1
TGCGCCAGCAGCTTGGAGGCTAGCGGGACTAATTACGAGCAGTACTTC
CASSLEASGTNYEQYF
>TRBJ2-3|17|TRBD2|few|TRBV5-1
TGCGCCAGCAGCTATGAAGCTAGCGGGACTAGCACAGATACGCAGTATTTT
CASSYEASGTSTDTQYF
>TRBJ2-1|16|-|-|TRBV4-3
TGCGCCAGCAGCCAAGAAGTGAGGGGCCTCGGCAATGAGCAGTTCTTC
CASSQEVRGLGNEQFF
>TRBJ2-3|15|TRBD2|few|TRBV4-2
TGTGCCAGCAGCCTCGGGACTAACTTGGCAGATACGCAGTATTTT
CASSLGTNLADTQYF
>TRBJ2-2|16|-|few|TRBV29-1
TGCAGCGTTGAAGTCCGACGGACAACGAACACCGGGGAGCTGTTTTTT
CSVEVRRTTNTGELFF